Listed below are T cell receptor beta chains from one sample, sequenced in a study of blood T cells in healthy people across ages. TCRdb fed the 5' RACE reads into MiXCR, producing one record per CDR3 protein. The sample contains 1.2 million to 1.5 million distinct CDR3 sequences, almost 60% of which appear only once. Sequencing used blood. All receptors come from a man aged 18 to 30 in good health. Each CDR3 is given without its conserved first and last residue.

CDR3 | J | V
ASSFGDGGGYSSYEQY | TRBJ2-7 | TRBV11-2
ASSPGARKTQY | TRBJ2-5 | TRBV12-3/TRBV12-4
ASSRQGHSYEQY | TRBJ2-7 | TRBV6-2/TRBV6-3
AISDPPRGTGGHNEQY | TRBJ2-5 | TRBV10-3
ASSTLFNEQF | TRBJ2-1 | TRBV9
ASSDSGGPYEQY | NA | TRBV27
ASSQEAGRGEQY | TRBJ2-7 | TRBV3-1
ASSQVPAGVYTGGQY | TRBJ2-7 | TRBV13
AISESRAGGYQETQY | TRBJ2-5 | TRBV10-3
ASSRWETGNHEQF | TRBJ2-1 | TRBV27
ASSTDAYEQY | TRBJ2-7 | TRBV28
ASSYGIRVNEKLF | TRBJ1-4 | TRBV6-6
ASSPDRLGEKLF | TRBJ1-4 | TRBV7-6
ASFINRLDYEQY | NA | TRBV2
SSSGTPSYGYT | TRBJ1-2 | TRBV2
ASSQDLADRGLETQY | TRBJ2-5 | TRBV4-1
ASSSVTVGFEGYT | TRBJ1-2 | TRBV5-1
AIIGLQGYEQY | TRBJ2-7 | TRBV10-3
SVDGRGNTEAF | TRBJ1-1 | TRBV29-1
ASSLGGAGGHQETQY | TRBJ2-5 | TRBV7-2
ASSEVAGPGELF | TRBJ2-2 | TRBV25-1
ASSPITGETQY | NA | TRBV12-3/TRBV12-4
ASSLSGANEQF | TRBJ2-1 | TRBV27
ASRGPGQANTEAF | TRBJ1-1 | TRBV6-5
SASDYSNQPQH | TRBJ1-5 | TRBV20-1
ASSLKVILAGGVSYNEQF | TRBJ2-1 | TRBV12-3/TRBV12-4
STLTYTDTQY | TRBJ2-3 | TRBV29-1
AISAGQGSEQY | NA | TRBV10-3
ASTIGSNEQF | TRBJ2-1 | TRBV28